Listed below are T cell receptor beta chains from one sample, sequenced in a study of shared clonotypes between healthy human individuals. Profiled with immunoSEQ multiplex PCR; TCRdb holds only in-frame clones, not every one. The sample includes 2 million to 2.5 million clones, just over 90% of them seen just once. The sequenced sample was naive CD4+ T cells from PBMCs. These receptor sequences come from a man younger than 35 in good health. Some clones in this sample may be carry-over from other donors' samples. Each CDR3 is given with its conserved first and last residue. A D gene is named only where the DNA matches it firmly. Only some rows state a clone size, as once, few, many or a class for expanded clones.

v_gene: TRBV28; j_gene: TRBJ2-7; abundance: -; d_gene: -; CDR3aa: CASRGSQSGYEQYF; CDR3nt: TGTGCCAGCAGAGGCAGCCAGAGTGGGTACGAGCAGTACTTC
v_gene: TRBV19; j_gene: TRBJ2-1; abundance: -; d_gene: TRBD1; CDR3aa: CASSPWTGGEQFF; CDR3nt: TGTGCCAGTAGCCCTTGGACAGGGGGGGAGCAGTTCTTC
v_gene: TRBV7-7; j_gene: TRBJ2-7; abundance: -; d_gene: TRBD2; CDR3aa: CASSPGTSGSYEQYF; CDR3nt: TGTGCCAGCAGCCCAGGGACTAGCGGGAGCTACGAGCAGTACTTC
v_gene: TRBV5-1; j_gene: TRBJ1-4; abundance: once; d_gene: -; CDR3aa: CASSLGDPNEKLFF; CDR3nt: TGCGCCAGCAGCTTGGGGGACCCTAATGAAAAACTGTTTTTT
v_gene: TRBV7-3; j_gene: TRBJ2-1; abundance: -; d_gene: TRBD2; CDR3aa: CASSRGLASYNEQFF; CDR3nt: TGTGCCAGCAGCCGAGGACTAGCGTCCTACAATGAGCAGTTCTTC
v_gene: TRBV30; j_gene: TRBJ2-1; abundance: -; d_gene: TRBD2; CDR3aa: CAWRPLPAGAPFF; CDR3nt: TGTGCCTGGAGACCCCTACCGGCGGGAGCCCCATTCTTC
v_gene: TRBV6-4; j_gene: TRBJ2-1; abundance: -; d_gene: -; CDR3aa: CASSGAGGRGNEQFF; CDR3nt: TGTGCCAGCAGTGGGGCGGGAGGCAGGGGGAATGAGCAGTTCTTC
v_gene: TRBV4-1; j_gene: TRBJ2-3; abundance: -; d_gene: -; CDR3aa: CASSQVARDKADTQYF; CDR3nt: TGCGCCAGCAGCCAAGTCGCCAGGGACAAGGCAGATACGCAGTATTTT
v_gene: TRBV11-2; j_gene: TRBJ2-1; abundance: -; d_gene: -; CDR3aa: CASSFSYNEQFF; CDR3nt: TGTGCCAGCAGCTTCTCCTACAATGAGCAGTTCTTC
v_gene: TRBV18; j_gene: TRBJ2-2; abundance: -; d_gene: TRBD2; CDR3aa: CASSFTAGANTGELFF; CDR3nt: TGTGCCAGCTCCTTTACCGCGGGAGCTAACACCGGGGAGCTGTTTTTT
v_gene: TRBV11-2; j_gene: TRBJ2-2; abundance: -; d_gene: -; CDR3aa: CASSLVRQGPTGELFF; CDR3nt: TGTGCCAGCAGCTTAGTACGGCAGGGCCCCACCGGGGAGCTGTTTTTT
v_gene: TRBV28; j_gene: TRBJ2-2; abundance: -; d_gene: -; CDR3aa: CASRFSVSGELFF; CDR3nt: TGTGCCAGCAGATTTAGCGTCTCCGGGGAGCTGTTTTTT
v_gene: TRBV7-9; j_gene: TRBJ1-3; abundance: -; d_gene: TRBD1; CDR3aa: CASSEQGTAGNTIYF; CDR3nt: TGTGCCAGCAGCGAACAGGGGACAGCTGGAAACACCATATATTTT
v_gene: TRBV28; j_gene: TRBJ1-5; abundance: -; d_gene: -; CDR3aa: CASSLLPPGDYGAQHF; CDR3nt: TGTGCCAGCAGTTTACTCCCCCCGGGGGACTACGGGGCCCAGCATTTT
v_gene: TRBV5-1; j_gene: TRBJ2-3; abundance: once; d_gene: TRBD2; CDR3aa: CASSFTSGSSTDTQYF; CDR3nt: TGCGCCAGCAGCTTTACTAGCGGCTCTAGCACAGATACGCAGTATTTT
v_gene: TRBV2; j_gene: TRBJ2-3; abundance: once; d_gene: TRBD1; CDR3aa: CASSRQGTRIPSTDTQYF; CDR3nt: TGTGCCAGCAGCCGACAGGGGACCCGAATACCTAGCACAGATACGCAGTATTTT
v_gene: TRBV9; j_gene: TRBJ2-3; abundance: -; d_gene: -; CDR3aa: CASVTQYF; CDR3nt: TGTGCCAGCGTTACGCAGTATTTT
v_gene: TRBV18; j_gene: TRBJ1-2; abundance: -; d_gene: -; CDR3aa: CASSPPGVETNYGYTF; CDR3nt: TGTGCCAGCTCCCCCCCTGGGGTCGAGACTAACTATGGCTACACCTTC
v_gene: TRBV18; j_gene: TRBJ1-1; abundance: once; d_gene: -; CDR3aa: CASSPMRQEIMNTEAFF; CDR3nt: TGTGCCAGCTCACCCATGAGACAGGAGATAATGAACACTGAAGCTTTCTTT
v_gene: TRBV6-6; j_gene: TRBJ2-7; abundance: -; d_gene: -; CDR3aa: CASSEDTSPYEQYF; CDR3nt: TGTGCCAGCAGTGAGGACACTTCTCCCTACGAGCAGTACTTC
v_gene: TRBV6-1; j_gene: TRBJ1-2; abundance: -; d_gene: -; CDR3aa: CASSVTGHGYTF; CDR3nt: TGTGCCAGCAGTGTTACAGGGCATGGCTACACCTTC
v_gene: TRBV5-4; j_gene: TRBJ1-2; abundance: -; d_gene: -; CDR3aa: CASSSQGGRGYTF; CDR3nt: TGTGCCAGCAGCTCCCAAGGGGGGCGAGGCTACACCTTC
v_gene: TRBV19; j_gene: TRBJ1-5; abundance: -; d_gene: TRBD1; CDR3aa: CASSRQGWVQPQHF; CDR3nt: TGTGCCAGTAGTAGACAGGGTTGGGTCCAGCCCCAGCATTTT
v_gene: TRBV29-1; j_gene: TRBJ1-1; abundance: -; d_gene: -; CDR3aa: CSVESLGLRRKAFF; CDR3nt: TGCAGCGTTGAATCGTTGGGACTACGCCGAAAAGCTTTCTTT
v_gene: TRBV28; j_gene: TRBJ1-5; abundance: -; d_gene: -; CDR3aa: CASSLQGYSNQPQHF; CDR3nt: TGTGCCAGCAGTTTGCAGGGATATAGCAATCAGCCCCAGCATTTT
v_gene: TRBV7-9; j_gene: TRBJ1-4; abundance: -; d_gene: -; CDR3aa: CASSWAGDEKLFF; CDR3nt: TGTGCCAGCAGCTGGGCAGGGGACGAAAAACTGTTTTTT
v_gene: TRBV9; j_gene: TRBJ1-2; abundance: -; d_gene: -; CDR3aa: CASSVDPVRSGGYTF; CDR3nt: TGTGCCAGCAGCGTAGACCCTGTTAGGTCCGGCGGCTACACCTTC
v_gene: TRBV18; j_gene: TRBJ1-1; abundance: -; d_gene: -; CDR3aa: CASSLEVNTEAFF; CDR3nt: TGTGCCAGCTCCCTGGAAGTGAACACTGAAGCTTTCTTT
v_gene: TRBV25-1; j_gene: TRBJ1-2; abundance: -; d_gene: -; CDR3aa: CASSGQGGGYGYTF; CDR3nt: TGTGCCAGCAGTGGCCAGGGTGGTGGGTATGGCTACACCTTC
v_gene: TRBV29-1; j_gene: TRBJ1-5; abundance: -; d_gene: -; CDR3aa: CSARVMGNQPQHF; CDR3nt: TGCAGCGCCAGGGTTATGGGCAATCAGCCCCAGCATTTT
v_gene: TRBV27; j_gene: TRBJ2-7; abundance: -; d_gene: TRBD2; CDR3aa: CASRAGGTYEQYF; CDR3nt: TGTGCCAGCCGGGCGGGAGGGACCTACGAGCAGTACTTC
v_gene: TRBV14; j_gene: TRBJ1-2; abundance: -; d_gene: -; CDR3aa: CASSQTGLGGYTF; CDR3nt: TGTGCCAGCAGCCAAACAGGGCTGGGCGGCTACACCTTC